Many counts were recorded for the clone carrying this T cell receptor beta chain. As yet, its antigen is unknown. Compared with germline, one end of the junction differs, possibly owing to a read error. The data originate from a study of T cell repertoires in cytomegalovirus infection. Each CDR3 protein gets one entry after TCRdb re-called the reads with MiXCR. The sample gives about 770,000 distinct CDR3 sequences, around 29% of which show up once; around 12% is in the top ten. Per germline, CDR1 MNHEY and CDR2 SMNVEV (reference sequence). The CDR3 is 13 residues long. Study-wide results and limits: HLA-C-restricted CMV-specific TCR beta clonotypes prevailed in the ex vivo response.

The starting material was cultured CD8+ T cells from PBMCs, obtained from culture after CMV antigen stimulation. The TCR comes from a human donor in good health (CMV status not recorded). Some clones in this sample may be carry-over from other donors' samples. The chain carries TRBV27 and TRBJ2-1, with TRBD2 as a possible D gene (5 bases). The CDR3 DNA reads as TGTGCCAGCAGCTTATCTAGCTCCAATGAGCAGTTCTTC. It is translated as CASSLSSSNEQFF.